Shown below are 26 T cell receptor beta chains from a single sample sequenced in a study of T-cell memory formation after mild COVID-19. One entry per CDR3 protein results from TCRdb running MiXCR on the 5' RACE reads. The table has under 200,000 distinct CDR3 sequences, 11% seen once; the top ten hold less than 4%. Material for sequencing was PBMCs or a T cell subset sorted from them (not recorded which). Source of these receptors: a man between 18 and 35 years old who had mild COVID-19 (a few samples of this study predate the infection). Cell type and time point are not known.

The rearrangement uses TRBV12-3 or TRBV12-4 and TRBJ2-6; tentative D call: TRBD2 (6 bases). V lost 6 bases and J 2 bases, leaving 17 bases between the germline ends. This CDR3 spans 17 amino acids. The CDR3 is CASRSGVSSPGANVLTF. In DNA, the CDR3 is TGTGCCAGCAGGTCGGGAGTCTCGAGCCCTGGGGCCAACGTCCTGACTTTC.

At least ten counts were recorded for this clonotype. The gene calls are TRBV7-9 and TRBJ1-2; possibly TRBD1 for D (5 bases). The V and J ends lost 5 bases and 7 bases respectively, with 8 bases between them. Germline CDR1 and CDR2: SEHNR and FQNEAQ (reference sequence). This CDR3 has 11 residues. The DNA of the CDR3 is TGTGCCAGCAGCCCAGGGTTTGGCTACACCTTC. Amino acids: CASSPGFGYTF.

The CDR3 spells CATSVGSGTEAFF. The CDR3 region has the DNA TGTGCCACCAGTGTGGGATCCGGCACTGAAGCTTTCTTT. The chain has TRBV24-1 and TRBJ1-1, with D uncertain. The CDR3 length is 13 residues. Germline CDR1 KGHDR, CDR2 SFDVKD. The V gene lost 5 bases and the J gene lost 4 bases, with 10 bases spanning the gap.

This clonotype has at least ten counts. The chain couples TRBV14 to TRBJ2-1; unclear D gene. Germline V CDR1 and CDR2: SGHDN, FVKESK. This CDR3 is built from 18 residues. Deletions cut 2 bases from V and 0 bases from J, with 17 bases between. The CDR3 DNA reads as TGTGCCAGCAGCCAATATACGGGCGGTTCGAGCTCCTACAATGAGCAGTTCTTC. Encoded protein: CASSQYTGGSSSYNEQFF.

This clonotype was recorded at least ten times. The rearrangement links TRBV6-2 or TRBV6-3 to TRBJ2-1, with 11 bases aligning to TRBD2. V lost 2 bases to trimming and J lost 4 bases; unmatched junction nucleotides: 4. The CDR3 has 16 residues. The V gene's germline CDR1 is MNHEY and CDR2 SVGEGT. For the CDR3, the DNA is TGTGCCAGCAGTTACCTAGCGGGGGGTATATACAATGAGCAGTTCTTC. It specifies CASSYLAGGIYNEQFF.

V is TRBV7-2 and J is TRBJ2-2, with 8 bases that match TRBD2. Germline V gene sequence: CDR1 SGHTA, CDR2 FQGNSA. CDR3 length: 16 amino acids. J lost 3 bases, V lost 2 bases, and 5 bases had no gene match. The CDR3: CASSLFGTRDTGELFF. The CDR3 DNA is TGTGCCAGCAGCTTATTCGGGACTAGAGACACCGGGGAGCTGTTTTTT.

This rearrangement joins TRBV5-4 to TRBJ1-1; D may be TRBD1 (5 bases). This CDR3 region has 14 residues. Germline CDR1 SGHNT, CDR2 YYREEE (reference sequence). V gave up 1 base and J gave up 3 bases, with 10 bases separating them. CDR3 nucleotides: TGTGCCAGCAGCTTGTGGGGCTCGGACACTGAAGCTTTCTTT. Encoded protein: CASSLWGSDTEAFF.

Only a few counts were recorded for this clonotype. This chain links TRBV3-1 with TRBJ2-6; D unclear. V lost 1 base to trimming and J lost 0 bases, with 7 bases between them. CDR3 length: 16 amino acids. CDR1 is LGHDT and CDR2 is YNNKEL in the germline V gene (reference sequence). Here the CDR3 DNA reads TGTGCCAGCAGCCAAGGCGTGGCCTCTGGGGCCAACGTCCTGACTTTC. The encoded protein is CASSQGVASGANVLTF. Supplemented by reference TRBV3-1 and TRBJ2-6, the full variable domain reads DTAVSQTPKYLVTQMGNDKSIKCEQNLGHDTMYWYKQDSKKFLKIMFSYNNKELIINETVPNRFSPKSPDKAHLNLHINSLELGDSAVYFCASSQGVASGANVLTFGAGSRLTVL.

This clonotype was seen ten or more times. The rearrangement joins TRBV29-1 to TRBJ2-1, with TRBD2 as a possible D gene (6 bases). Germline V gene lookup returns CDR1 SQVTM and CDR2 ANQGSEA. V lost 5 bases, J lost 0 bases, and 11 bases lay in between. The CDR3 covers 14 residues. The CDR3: CSVSAGSSYNEQFF. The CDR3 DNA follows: TGCAGCGTTTCTGCGGGGAGCTCCTACAATGAGCAGTTCTTC.

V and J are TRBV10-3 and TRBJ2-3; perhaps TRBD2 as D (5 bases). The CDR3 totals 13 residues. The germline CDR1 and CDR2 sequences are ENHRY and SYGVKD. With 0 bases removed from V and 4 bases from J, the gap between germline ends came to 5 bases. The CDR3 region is CAISESRADTQYF. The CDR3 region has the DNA TGTGCCATCAGTGAGTCGAGGGCAGATACGCAGTATTTT.

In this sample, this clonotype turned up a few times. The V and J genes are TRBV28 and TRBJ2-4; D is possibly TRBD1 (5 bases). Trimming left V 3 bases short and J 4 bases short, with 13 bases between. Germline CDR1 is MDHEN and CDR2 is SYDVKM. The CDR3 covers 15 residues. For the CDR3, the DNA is TGTGCCAGCAGTTTGGCCGAGGCAGGGAAAAACATTCAGTACTTC. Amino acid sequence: CASSLAEAGKNIQYF.

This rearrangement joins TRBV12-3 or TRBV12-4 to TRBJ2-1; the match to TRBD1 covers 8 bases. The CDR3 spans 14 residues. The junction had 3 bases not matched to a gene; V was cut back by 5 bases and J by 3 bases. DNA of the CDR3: TGTGCCAGCAGTACCGGGACAGGCTACAATGAGCAGTTCTTC. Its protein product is CASSTGTGYNEQFF.

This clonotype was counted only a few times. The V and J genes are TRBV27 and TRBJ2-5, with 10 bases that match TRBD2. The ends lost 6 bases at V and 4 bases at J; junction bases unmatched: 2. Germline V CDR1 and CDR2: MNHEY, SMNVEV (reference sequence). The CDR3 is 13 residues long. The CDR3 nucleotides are TGTGCCAGCAGGCGGACTAGCGGAGAGACCCAGTACTTC. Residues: CASRRTSGETQYF.

CDR3 sequence: CASSQQASRYF. The CDR3 DNA follows: TGTGCCAGCAGTCAACAGGCCTCCCGGTATTTT. The chain combines TRBV6-2 or TRBV6-3 with TRBJ2-3, with D perhaps matching TRBD1 (5 bases). Per germline, CDR1 MNHEY and CDR2 SVGEGT. The CDR3 contains 11 residues. V shed 5 bases and J shed 14 bases, with 14 bases lying between them.

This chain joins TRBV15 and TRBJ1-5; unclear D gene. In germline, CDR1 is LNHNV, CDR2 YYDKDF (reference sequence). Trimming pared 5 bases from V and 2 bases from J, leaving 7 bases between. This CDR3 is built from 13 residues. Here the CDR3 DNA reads TGTGCCACCAGCGAGAGGGGCAATCAGCCCCAGCATTTT. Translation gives CATSERGNQPQHF.

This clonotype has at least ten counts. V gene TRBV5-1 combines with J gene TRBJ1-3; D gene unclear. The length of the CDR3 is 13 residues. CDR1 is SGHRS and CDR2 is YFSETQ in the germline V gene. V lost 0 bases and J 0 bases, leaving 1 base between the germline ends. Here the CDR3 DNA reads TGCGCCAGCAGCTTGGCCTCTGGAAACACCATATATTTT. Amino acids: CASSLASGNTIYF.

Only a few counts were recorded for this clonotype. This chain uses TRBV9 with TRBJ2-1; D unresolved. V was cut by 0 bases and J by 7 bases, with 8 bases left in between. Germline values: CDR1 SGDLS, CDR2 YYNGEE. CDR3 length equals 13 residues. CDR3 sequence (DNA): TGTGCCAGCAGCGTAGGGGCTGGGAATGAGCAGTTCTTC. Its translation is CASSVGAGNEQFF.

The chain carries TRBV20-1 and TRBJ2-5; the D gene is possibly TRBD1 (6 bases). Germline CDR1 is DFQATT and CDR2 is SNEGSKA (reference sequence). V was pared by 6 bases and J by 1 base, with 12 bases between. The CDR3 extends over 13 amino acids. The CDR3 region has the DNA TGCAGTGCCCCCGGGACAAGCCAAGAGACCCAGTACTTC. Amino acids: CSAPGTSQETQYF.

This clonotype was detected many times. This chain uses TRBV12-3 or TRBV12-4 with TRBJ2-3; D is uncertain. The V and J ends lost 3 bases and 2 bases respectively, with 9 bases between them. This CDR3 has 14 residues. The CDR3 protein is CASSFGNPTDTQYF. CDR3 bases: TGTGCCAGCAGTTTTGGCAATCCCACAGATACGCAGTATTTT.

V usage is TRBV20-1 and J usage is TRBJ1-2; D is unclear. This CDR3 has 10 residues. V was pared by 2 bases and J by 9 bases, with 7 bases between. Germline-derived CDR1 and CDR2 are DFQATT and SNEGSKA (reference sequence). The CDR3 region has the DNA TGCAGTGCTAGATACGCCAGCTACACCTTC. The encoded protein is CSARYASYTF.

CDR3 loop: CASSYSIQGAPGNTIYF. DNA of the CDR3: TGTGCCAGCAGTTACTCGATTCAGGGGGCGCCCGGAAACACCATATATTTT. V gene TRBV6-5 combines with J gene TRBJ1-3; 8 bases align to TRBD1. Germline assignment: CDR1 MNHEY and CDR2 SVGAGI. V shed 0 bases and J 4 bases; nucleotides not matched to a gene: 8. CDR3 size: 17 residues.

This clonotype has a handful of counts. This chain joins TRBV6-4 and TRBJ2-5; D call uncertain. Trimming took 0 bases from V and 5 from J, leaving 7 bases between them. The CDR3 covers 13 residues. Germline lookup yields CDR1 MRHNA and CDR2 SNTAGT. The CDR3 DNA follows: TGTGCCAGCAGTGACTCTATATGGGAGACCCAGTACTTC. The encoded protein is CASSDSIWETQYF.

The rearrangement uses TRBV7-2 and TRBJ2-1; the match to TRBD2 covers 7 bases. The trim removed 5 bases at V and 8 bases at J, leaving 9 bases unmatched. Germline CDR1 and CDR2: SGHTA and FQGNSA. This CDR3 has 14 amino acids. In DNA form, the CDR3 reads TGTGCCAGCAGCGGGGGGGGTAAAATCTATGAGCAGTTCTTC. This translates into CASSGGGKIYEQFF. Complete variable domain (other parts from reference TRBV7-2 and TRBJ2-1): GAGVSQSPSNKVTEKGKDVELRCDPISGHTALYWYRQSLGQGLEFLIYFQGNSAPDKSGLPSDRFSAERTGGSVSTLTIQRTQQEDSAVYLCASSGGGKIYEQFFGPGTRLTVL.

The CDR3 DNA reads TGTGCCAGTAGTATCTTGGGAAACACCGGGGAGCTGTTTTTT. Encoded protein: CASSILGNTGELFF. The chain has TRBV19 and TRBJ2-2; D is uncertain. There are 14 residues in the CDR3. The V end was cut by 3 bases, the J end by 2 bases, with 7 bases between. The V gene's germline CDR1 is LNHDA and CDR2 SQIVND (reference sequence).

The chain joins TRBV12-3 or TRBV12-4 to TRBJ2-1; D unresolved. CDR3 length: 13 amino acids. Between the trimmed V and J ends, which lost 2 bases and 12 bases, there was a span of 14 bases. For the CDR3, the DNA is TGTGCCAGCAGTTTAACTACCCAAGGTAGGCAGTTCTTC. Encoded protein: CASSLTTQGRQFF.

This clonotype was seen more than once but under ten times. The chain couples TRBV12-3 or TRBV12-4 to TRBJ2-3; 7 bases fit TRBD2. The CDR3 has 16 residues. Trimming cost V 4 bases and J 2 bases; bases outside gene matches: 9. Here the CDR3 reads CASSSLGGGFTDTQYF. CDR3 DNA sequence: TGTGCCAGCAGTTCACTTGGGGGGGGGTTCACAGATACGCAGTATTTT.